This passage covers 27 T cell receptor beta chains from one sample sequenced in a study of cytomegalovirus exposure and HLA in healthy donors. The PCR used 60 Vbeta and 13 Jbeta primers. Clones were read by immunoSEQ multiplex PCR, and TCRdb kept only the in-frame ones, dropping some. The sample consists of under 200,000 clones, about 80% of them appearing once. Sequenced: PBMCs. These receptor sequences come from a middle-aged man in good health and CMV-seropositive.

CDR3 sequence reads: CASTPGVETQYF. The DNA of the CDR3 is TGTGCCAGCACACCGGGGGTAGAGACCCAGTACTTC. V usage is TRBV7-9 and J usage is TRBJ2-5; tentatively, D is TRBD2 (6 bases). This CDR3 region has 12 residues. Between the trimmed V and J ends, which lost 7 bases and 4 bases, there was a span of 10 bases. Germline values: CDR1 SEHNR, CDR2 FQNEAQ (reference sequence).

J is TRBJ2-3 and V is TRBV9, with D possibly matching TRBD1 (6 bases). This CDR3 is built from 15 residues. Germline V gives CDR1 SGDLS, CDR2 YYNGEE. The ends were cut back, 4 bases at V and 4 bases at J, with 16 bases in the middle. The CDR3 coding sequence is TGTGCCAGCAGCCCGGACAGAGATAGCCCAGATACGCAGTATTTT. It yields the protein CASSPDRDSPDTQYF.

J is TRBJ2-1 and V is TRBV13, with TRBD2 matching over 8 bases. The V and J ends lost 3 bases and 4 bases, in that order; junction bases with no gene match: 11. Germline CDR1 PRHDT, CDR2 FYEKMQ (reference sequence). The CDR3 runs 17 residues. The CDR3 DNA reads TGTGCCAGCAGCTTCTACCGGGGGGGCCTACCTTACAATGAGCAGTTCTTC. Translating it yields CASSFYRGGLPYNEQFF.

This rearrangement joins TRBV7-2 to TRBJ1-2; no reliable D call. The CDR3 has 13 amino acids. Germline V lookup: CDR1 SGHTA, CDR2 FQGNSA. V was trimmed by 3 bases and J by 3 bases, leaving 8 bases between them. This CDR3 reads CASSLGRDYGYTF. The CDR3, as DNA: TGTGCCAGCAGCTTGGGGAGGGACTATGGCTACACCTTC.

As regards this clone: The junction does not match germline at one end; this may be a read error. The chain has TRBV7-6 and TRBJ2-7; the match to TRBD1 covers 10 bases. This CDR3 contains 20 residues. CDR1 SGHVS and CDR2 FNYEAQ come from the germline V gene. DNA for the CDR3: TGTGCCGGCAGCTTGGAAGTCCGGGACAGGGGAAACCCACTCCTCTACGAGCAGTACTTC. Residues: CAGSLEVRDRGNPLLYEQYF.

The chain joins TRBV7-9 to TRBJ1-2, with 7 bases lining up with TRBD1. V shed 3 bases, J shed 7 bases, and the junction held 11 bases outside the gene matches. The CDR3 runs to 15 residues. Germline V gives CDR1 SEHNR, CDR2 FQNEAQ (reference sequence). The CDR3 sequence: CASSLGQHTNLGYTF. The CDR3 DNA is TGTGCCAGCAGCTTGGGACAGCACACAAACCTTGGCTACACCTTC.

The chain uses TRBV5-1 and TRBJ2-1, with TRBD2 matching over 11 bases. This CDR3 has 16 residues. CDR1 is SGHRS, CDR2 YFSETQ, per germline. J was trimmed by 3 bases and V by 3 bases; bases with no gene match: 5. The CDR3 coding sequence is TGCGCCAGCAGCTCTGCTAGCGGGGGGATCTACAATGAGCAGTTCTTC. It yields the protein CASSSASGGIYNEQFF. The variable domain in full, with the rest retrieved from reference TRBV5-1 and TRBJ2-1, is KAGVTQTPRYLIKTRGQQVTLSCSPISGHRSVSWYQQTPGQGLQFLFEYFSETQRNKGNFPGRFSGRQFSNSRSEMNVSTLELGDSALYLCASSSASGGIYNEQFFGPGTRLTVL.

The chain's CDR3 is CASRRRDTPSYEQYF. CDR3 DNA: TGTGCCAGCAGGCGCCGGGACACACCGTCCTACGAGCAGTACTTC. The rearrangement uses TRBV7-9 and TRBJ2-7; tentatively, D is TRBD1 (6 bases). The germline gives CDR1 SEHNR, CDR2 FQNEAQ (reference sequence). The CDR3 totals 15 residues. V was trimmed by 6 bases and J by 1 base, leaving 16 bases between them. The whole variable domain, remainder taken from reference TRBV7-9 and TRBJ2-7, is DTGVSQNPRHKITKRGQNVTFRCDPISEHNRLYWYRQTLGQGPEFLTYFQNEAQLEKSRLLSDRFSAERPKGSFSTLEIQRTEQGDSAMYLCASRRRDTPSYEQYFGPGTRLTVT.

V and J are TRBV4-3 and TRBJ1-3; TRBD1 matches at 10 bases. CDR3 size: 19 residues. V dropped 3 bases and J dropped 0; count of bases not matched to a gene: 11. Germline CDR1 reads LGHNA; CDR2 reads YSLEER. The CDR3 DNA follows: TGCGCCAGCAGCCATGGTATGGGACAGGGGACCCTCTCTGGAAACACCATATATTTT. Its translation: CASSHGMGQGTLSGNTIYF.

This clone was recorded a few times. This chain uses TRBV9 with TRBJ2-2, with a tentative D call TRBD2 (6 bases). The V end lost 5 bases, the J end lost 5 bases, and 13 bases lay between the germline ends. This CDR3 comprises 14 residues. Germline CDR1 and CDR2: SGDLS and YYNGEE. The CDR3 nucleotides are TGTGCCAGCAGTCTAGCCGGGGGAACCGGGGAGCTGTTTTTT. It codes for CASSLAGGTGELFF.

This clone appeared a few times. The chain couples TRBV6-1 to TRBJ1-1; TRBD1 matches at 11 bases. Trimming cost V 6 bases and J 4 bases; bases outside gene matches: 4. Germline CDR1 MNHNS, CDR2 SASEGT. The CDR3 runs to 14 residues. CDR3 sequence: CASRSGTGGTEAFF. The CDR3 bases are TGTGCCAGCAGGTCCGGGACAGGGGGCACTGAAGCTTTCTTT.

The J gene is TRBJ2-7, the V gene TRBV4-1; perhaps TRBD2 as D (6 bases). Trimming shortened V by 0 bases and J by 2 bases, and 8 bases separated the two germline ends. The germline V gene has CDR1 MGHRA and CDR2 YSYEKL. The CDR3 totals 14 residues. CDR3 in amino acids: CASSQEEGPYEQYF. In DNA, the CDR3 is TGCGCCAGCAGCCAAGAGGAGGGACCCTACGAGCAGTACTTC.

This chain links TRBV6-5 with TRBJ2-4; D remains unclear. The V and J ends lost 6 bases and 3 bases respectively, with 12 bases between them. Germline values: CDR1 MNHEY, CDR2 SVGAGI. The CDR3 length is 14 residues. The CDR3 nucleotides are TGTGCCAGCAGGCGATCGGGTGACAAAAACATTCAGTACTTC. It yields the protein CASRRSGDKNIQYF.

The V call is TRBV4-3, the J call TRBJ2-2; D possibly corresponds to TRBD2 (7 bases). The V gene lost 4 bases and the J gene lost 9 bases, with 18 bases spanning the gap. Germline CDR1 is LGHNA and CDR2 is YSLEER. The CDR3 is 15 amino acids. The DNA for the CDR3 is TGCGCCAGCAGCCCGGACAGTTGGGAGGGCCGGGAGCTGTTTTTT. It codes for CASSPDSWEGRELFF.

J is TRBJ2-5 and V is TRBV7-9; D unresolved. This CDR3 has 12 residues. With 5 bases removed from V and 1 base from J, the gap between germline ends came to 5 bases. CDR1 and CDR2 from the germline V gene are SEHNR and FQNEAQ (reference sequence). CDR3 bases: TGTGCCAGCAGCCCTCTCCAAGAGACCCAGTACTTC. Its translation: CASSPLQETQYF. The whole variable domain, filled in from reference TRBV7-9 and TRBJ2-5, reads DTGVSQNPRHKITKRGQNVTFRCDPISEHNRLYWYRQTLGQGPEFLTYFQNEAQLEKSRLLSDRFSAERPKGSFSTLEIQRTEQGDSAMYLCASSPLQETQYFGPGTRLLVL.

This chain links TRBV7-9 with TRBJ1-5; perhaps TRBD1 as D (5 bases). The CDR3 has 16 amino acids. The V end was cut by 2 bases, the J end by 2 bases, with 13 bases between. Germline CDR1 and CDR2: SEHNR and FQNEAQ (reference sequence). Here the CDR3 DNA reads TGTGCCAGCAGCTTAACCTTGGGGGGAGGCAATCAGCCCCAGCATTTT. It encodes CASSLTLGGGNQPQHF.

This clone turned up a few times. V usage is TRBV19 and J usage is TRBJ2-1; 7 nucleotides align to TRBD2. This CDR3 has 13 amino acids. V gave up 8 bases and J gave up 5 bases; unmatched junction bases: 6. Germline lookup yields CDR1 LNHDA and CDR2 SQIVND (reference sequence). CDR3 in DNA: TGTGCCAGTGCACGGGGGGTAAACAATGAGCAGTTCTTC. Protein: CASARGVNNEQFF.

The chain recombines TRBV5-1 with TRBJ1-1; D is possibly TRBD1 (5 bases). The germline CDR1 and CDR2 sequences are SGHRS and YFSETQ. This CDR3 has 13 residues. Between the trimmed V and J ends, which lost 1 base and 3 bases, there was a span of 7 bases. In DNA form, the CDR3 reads TGCGCCAGCAGCTTGTGGGGGGACACTGAAGCTTTCTTT. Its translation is CASSLWGDTEAFF.

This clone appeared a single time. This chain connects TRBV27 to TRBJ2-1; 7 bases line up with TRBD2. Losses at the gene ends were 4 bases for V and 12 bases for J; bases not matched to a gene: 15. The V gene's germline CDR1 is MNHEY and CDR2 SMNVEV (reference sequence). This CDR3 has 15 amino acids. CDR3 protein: CASSSGLGRVIGQFF. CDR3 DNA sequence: TGTGCCAGCAGTTCCGGACTAGGTCGGGTAATTGGGCAGTTCTTC.

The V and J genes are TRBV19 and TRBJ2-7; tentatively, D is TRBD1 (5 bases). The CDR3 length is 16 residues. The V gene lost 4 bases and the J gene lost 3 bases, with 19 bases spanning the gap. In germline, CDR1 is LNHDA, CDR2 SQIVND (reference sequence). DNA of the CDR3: TGTGCCAGTAGTACCCAAGGGGTAGACAGAAGCTACGAGCAGTACTTC. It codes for CASSTQGVDRSYEQYF.

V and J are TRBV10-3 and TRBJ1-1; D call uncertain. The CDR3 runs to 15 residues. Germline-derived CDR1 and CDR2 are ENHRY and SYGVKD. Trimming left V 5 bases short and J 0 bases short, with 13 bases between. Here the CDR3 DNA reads TGTGCCATCAGTTCGGGGAAGTCAATGAACACTGAAGCTTTCTTT. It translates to CAISSGKSMNTEAFF.

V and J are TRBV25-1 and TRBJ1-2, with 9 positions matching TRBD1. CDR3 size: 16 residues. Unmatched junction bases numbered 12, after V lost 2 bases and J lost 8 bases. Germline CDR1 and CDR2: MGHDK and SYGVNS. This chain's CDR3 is CASSERNRDRVWGYTF. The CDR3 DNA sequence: TGTGCCAGCAGTGAACGAAACCGGGACAGGGTATGGGGCTACACCTTC.

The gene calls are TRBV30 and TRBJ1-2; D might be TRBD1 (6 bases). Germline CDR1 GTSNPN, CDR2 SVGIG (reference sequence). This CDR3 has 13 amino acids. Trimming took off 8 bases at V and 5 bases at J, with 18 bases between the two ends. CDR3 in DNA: TGTGCCGGGGGACAAGCAGCACTTTATGGCTACACCTTC. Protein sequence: CAGGQAALYGYTF.

The CDR3 nucleotides are TGTGCCAGCAGCGAGGGACAGGGTGAAACTGAAGCTTTCTTT. It specifies CASSEGQGETEAFF. This sequence joins TRBV5-5 and TRBJ1-1; 9 nucleotides line up with TRBD1. J lost 5 bases, V lost 4 bases, and 6 bases had no gene match. The CDR3 length is 14 residues. Germline CDR1 is SGHKS and CDR2 is YYEKEE (reference sequence).

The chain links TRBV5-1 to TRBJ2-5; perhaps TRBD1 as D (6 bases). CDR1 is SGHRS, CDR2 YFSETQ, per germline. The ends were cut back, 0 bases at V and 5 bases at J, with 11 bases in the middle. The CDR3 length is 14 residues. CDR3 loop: CASSLGGRFETQYF. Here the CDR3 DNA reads TGCGCCAGCAGCTTGGGGGGGCGCTTTGAGACCCAGTACTTC.

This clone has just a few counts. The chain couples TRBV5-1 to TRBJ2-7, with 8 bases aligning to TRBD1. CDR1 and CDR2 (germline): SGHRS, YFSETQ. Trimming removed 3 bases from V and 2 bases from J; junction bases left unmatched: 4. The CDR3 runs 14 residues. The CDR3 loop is CASSYGQGTYEQYF. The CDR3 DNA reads TGCGCCAGCAGCTATGGACAGGGTACCTACGAGCAGTACTTC.

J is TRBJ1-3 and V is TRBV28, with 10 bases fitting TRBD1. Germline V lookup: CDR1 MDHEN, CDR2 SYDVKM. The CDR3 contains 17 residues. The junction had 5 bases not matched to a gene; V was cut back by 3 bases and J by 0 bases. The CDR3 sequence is CASSFGDRGSSGNTIYF. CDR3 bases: TGTGCCAGCAGTTTTGGGGACAGGGGTAGCTCTGGAAACACCATATATTTT.